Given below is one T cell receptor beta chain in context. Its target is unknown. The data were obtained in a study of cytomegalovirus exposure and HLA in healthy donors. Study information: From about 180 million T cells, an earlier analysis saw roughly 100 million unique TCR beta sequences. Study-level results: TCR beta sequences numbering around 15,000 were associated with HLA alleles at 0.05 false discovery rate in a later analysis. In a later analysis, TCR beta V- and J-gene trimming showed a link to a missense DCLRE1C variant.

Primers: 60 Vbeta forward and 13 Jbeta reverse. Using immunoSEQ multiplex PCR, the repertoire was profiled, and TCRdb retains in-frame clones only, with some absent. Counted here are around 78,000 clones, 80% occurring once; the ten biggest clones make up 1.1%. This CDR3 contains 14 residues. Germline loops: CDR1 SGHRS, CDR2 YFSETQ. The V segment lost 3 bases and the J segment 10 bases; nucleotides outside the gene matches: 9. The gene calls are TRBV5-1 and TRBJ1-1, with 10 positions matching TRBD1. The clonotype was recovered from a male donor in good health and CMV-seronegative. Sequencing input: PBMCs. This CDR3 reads CASSSRDRGDVAFF. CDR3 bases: TGCGCCAGCAGCTCCCGGGACAGGGGAGACGTAGCTTTCTTT.